These T cell receptor beta chains were read from a single sample in a study of shared clonotypes between healthy human individuals. Produced via immunoSEQ multiplex PCR; TCRdb's table is partial and in-frame only. The table has around 500,000 clones, 60% to 85% seen once. The sequenced sample was PBMCs. These TCRs come from a woman aged 40-49 years in good health. Some clones in this sample may be carry-over from other donors' samples. The CDR3 runs from the conserved cysteine through the conserved F or W. The D gene is left open where the match is weak. Some rows have no size entry. The others give once, few or many, or a class for an expanded clone.

TRBV5-1	NA	TRBJ1-1	NA	TGCGCCAGCAGCTTGGCCTTTGGGGGAAACACTGAAGCTTTCTTT	CASSLAFGGNTEAFF
TRBV18	NA	TRBJ1-1	NA	TGTGCCAGCTCACCGCGGACAAGAGCCACTTCTGAAGCTTTCTTT	CASSPRTRATSEAFF
TRBV5-1	NA	TRBJ2-4	NA	TGCGCCAGCAGCTCGGAGGGCTTGGGGGTCCACATTCAGTACTTC	CASSSEGLGVHIQYF
TRBV14	NA	TRBJ1-1	NA	TGTGCCAGCAGCCGATGGATGAACACTGAAGCTTTCTTT	CASSRWMNTEAFF
TRBV7-8	NA	TRBJ2-2	TRBD2	TGTGCCAGCAGCCCCCGCCGGACTAGCGGGAGCAACGGGGAGCTGTTTTTT	CASSPRRTSGSNGELFF
TRBV19	NA	TRBJ1-1	TRBD1	TGTGCCAGTAGTATAGCCGCACAGGGGGCAGGCACTGAAGCTTTCTTT	CASSIAAQGAGTEAFF
TRBV5-1	few	TRBJ1-1	NA	TGCGCCAGCAGCTCGCTTTCTCTCAGGGGGAACACTGAAGCTTTCTTT	CASSSLSLRGNTEAFF
TRBV30	many	TRBJ2-4	TRBD2	TGTGCCTGGAGACTAGCGGGAAGTAACATTCAGTACTTC	CAWRLAGSNIQYF
TRBV5-5	NA	TRBJ2-7	NA	TGTGCCAGCAGCACCCAGCGGGCCTCCTACGAGCAGTACTTC	CASSTQRASYEQYF
TRBV29-1	many	TRBJ1-2	TRBD1	TGCAGCGTTGAAGATTATAGCAGGGGGCTCGGCTACACCTTC	CSVEDYSRGLGYTF
TRBV7-9	NA	TRBJ2-5	TRBD1	TGTGCCAGCAGCTTAGGACAGGGGAGTGACGCAGAGACCCAGTACTTC	CASSLGQGSDAETQYF
TRBV14	once	TRBJ2-1	TRBD2	TGTGCCAGCAGCAAAAGACTAGCGGGAGCCAACAATGAGCAGTTCTTC	CASSKRLAGANNEQFF
TRBV18	NA	TRBJ2-7	TRBD1	TGTGCCAGCTCATCCTGGACAGGGGGCCCCTACGAGCAGTACTTC	CASSSWTGGPYEQYF
TRBV15	few	TRBJ2-2	NA	TGTGCCACCAGCAGAGATGGGGAGGCCGGGGAGCTGTTTTTT	CATSRDGEAGELFF
TRBV27	NA	TRBJ2-2	NA	TGTGCCAGCAGTTTATCGCTGACAGTTAACACCGGGGAGCTGTTTTTT	CASSLSLTVNTGELFF
TRBV30	NA	TRBJ2-5	NA	TGTGCCTGGAGTGTACGAGTCGGGCAGTACTTC	CAWSVRVGQYF
TRBV5-4	NA	TRBJ1-1	NA	TGTGCCAGCAGCACACCGACAGGGAACACTGAAGCTTTCTTT	CASSTPTGNTEAFF
TRBV4-1	few	TRBJ2-1	TRBD2	TGCGCCAGCAGCCTCAGTAGATCTAGCGGGAACCAAAGATACAATGAGCAGTTCTTC	CASSLSRSSGNQRYNEQFF
TRBV27	NA	TRBJ2-7	NA	TGTGCCACCCAAGGGGCAACCTACGAGCAGTACTTC	CATQGATYEQYF
TRBV30	few	TRBJ1-4	NA	TGTGCCTTAGGACGGCTCCTAGAGGAAAAACTGTTTTTT	CALGRLLEEKLFF
TRBV19	NA	TRBJ2-7	TRBD2	TGTGCCAGTAGTATACAGGGAAGGGTCGCGGGGGAGAGGGCCGGCTCCTACGAGCAGTACTTC	CASSIQGRVAGERAGSYEQYF
TRBV20-1	NA	TRBJ2-3	TRBD2	TGCAGTGCCAGACTAGCGGATACGCAGTATTTT	CSARLADTQYF
TRBV29-1	NA	TRBJ1-5	TRBD1	TGCAGCGTGCGCGACAGGGATCAGCCCCAGCATTTT	CSVRDRDQPQHF
TRBV30	NA	TRBJ1-5	TRBD1	TGTGCCTGGAGGGCAGGGGGCCCAACCAATCAGCCCCAGCATTTT	CAWRAGGPTNQPQHF
TRBV14	many	TRBJ1-4	NA	TGTGCCAGCAGCCAAGATCCTGGTTTTCTCGGGGCCCATAATGAAAAACTGTTTTTT	CASSQDPGFLGAHNEKLFF
TRBV7-3	NA	TRBJ1-1	TRBD1	TGTGCCAGCAGCCGAATCGGACAGGGGGCCTCTGAAGCTTTCTTT	CASSRIGQGASEAFF
TRBV29-1	NA	TRBJ2-1	NA	TGCAGCGTAACGACAGGAAGCTCCTACAATGAGCAGTTCTTC	CSVTTGSSYNEQFF
TRBV27	NA	TRBJ2-3	NA	TGTGCCAGCAGTTTATTTCACAACACAGATACGCAGTATTTT	CASSLFHNTDTQYF
TRBV11-2	once	TRBJ1-1	NA	TGTGCCAGCAGCCCGTCGGGGCTCTGGGGCTCTGAAGCTTTCTTT	CASSPSGLWGSEAFF
TRBV18	NA	TRBJ1-1	TRBD1	TGTGCCAGCTCACGTACAGGGGCGGACACTGAAGCTTTCTTT	CASSRTGADTEAFF
TRBV5-4	once	TRBJ2-1	NA	TGTGCCAGCAGCCCCGACGGGAGTGGGTACAATGAGCAGTTCTTC	CASSPDGSGYNEQFF
TRBV5-5	NA	TRBJ1-5	NA	TGTGCCAGCAGCTTGGAAGGGGTTAGCAATCAGCCCCAGCATTTT	CASSLEGVSNQPQHF
TRBV7-9	NA	TRBJ1-2	TRBD1	TGTGCCAGCAGCTCAGCGACCGGGACAGGGCTCGGCTACACCTTC	CASSSATGTGLGYTF